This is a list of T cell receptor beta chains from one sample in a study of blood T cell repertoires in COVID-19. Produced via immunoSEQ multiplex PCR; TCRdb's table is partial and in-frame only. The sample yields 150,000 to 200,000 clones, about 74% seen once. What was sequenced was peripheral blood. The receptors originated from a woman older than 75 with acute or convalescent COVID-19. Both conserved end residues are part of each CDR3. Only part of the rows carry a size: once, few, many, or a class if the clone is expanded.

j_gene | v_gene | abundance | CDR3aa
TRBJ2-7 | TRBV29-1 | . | CSAQAGTGGYEQYF
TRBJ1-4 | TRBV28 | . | CASYVGGATNEKLFF
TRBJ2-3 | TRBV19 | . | CASSIMSLAGGSTQYF
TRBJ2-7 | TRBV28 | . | CASSLIPRGYEQYF
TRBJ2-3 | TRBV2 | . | CATRGPGTGTDTQYF
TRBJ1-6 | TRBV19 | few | CASRTTGRGDSPLHF
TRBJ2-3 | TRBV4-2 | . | CASSPGPQGDTQYF
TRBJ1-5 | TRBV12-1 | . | CASSFFPLPGADQPQHF
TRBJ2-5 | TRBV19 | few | CASSSGQGGQETQYF
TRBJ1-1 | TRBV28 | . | CASGGQNTEAFF
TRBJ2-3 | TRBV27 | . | CASSLSYELGADTQYF
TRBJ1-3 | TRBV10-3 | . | CATRPGQGISNTIYF
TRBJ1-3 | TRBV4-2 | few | CASSQDWRQAPNTIYF
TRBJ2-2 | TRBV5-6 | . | CASSLFHGRPAGELFF
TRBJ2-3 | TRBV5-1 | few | CASSSLAGGTDTQYF
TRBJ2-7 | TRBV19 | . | CASSLAGTGGNEQYF
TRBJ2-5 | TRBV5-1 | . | CASSGGRGGLAGGLRETQYF
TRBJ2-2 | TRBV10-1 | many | CASSSLRDSIFGGELFF
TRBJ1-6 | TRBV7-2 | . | CASSTEASGLPLHF
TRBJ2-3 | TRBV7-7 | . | CASSLGGGGDALDTQYF
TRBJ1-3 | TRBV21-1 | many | CASLRGVRGNTIYF
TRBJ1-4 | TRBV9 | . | CASSVGEGPEVEKLFF
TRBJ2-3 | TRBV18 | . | CASLPPSSSETDTQYF
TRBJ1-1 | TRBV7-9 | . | CASSLALVQSTEAFF
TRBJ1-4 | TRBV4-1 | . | CASRRWRAVNEKLFF
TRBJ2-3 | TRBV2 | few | CASNGEGGGDTQYF
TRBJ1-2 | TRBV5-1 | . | CASSLTGDYGYTF
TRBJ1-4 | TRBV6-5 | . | CASSYRESEKLFF
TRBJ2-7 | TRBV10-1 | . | CASSRGFGPSYEQYF
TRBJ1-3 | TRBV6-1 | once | CASSEIGGNTIYF
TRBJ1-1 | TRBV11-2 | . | CASLAGQGTNTEAFF
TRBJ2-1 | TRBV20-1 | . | CSARGASRQFF
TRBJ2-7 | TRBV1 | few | CTSSQRPGTSSYEQYF
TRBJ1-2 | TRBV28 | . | CASRAGVYGYTF
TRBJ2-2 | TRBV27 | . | CASSPYTLAGGRTPGELFF
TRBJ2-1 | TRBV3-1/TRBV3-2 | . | CASSPGRNEQFF
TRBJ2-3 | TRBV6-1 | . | CASSERTSGVTDTQYF
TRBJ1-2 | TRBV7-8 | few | CASSLARMTNYGYTF
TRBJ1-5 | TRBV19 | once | CASSNPGEPQHF
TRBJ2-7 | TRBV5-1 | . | CASSLVPSGRYRGYEQYF
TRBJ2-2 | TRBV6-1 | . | CASSEPLVQGAAYTGELFF
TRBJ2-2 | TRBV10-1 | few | CASSGVGTANTGELFF
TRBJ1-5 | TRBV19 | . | CASSTSGGGQPQHF
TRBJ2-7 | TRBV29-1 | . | CSGLAGKYEQYF
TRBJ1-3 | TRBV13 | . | CASSLGGGAGNTIYF
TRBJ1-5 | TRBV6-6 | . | CASSYSFVQKNQPQHF
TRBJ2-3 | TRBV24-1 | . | CATSDPDLHTQYF
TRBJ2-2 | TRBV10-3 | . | CAAAGYTGELFF
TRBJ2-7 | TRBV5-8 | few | CATGTSGSGTYEQYF
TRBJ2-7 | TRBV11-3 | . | CASSLEQGYEQYF
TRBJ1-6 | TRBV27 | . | CASSLGTRGSPLHF
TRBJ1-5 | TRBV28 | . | CASSPHRARNQPQHF
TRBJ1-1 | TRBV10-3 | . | CAISERPGVNTEAFF
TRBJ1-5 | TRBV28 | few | CASSFRLLGTKYSNQPQHF
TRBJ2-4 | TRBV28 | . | CASSQPGQGDLNIQYF